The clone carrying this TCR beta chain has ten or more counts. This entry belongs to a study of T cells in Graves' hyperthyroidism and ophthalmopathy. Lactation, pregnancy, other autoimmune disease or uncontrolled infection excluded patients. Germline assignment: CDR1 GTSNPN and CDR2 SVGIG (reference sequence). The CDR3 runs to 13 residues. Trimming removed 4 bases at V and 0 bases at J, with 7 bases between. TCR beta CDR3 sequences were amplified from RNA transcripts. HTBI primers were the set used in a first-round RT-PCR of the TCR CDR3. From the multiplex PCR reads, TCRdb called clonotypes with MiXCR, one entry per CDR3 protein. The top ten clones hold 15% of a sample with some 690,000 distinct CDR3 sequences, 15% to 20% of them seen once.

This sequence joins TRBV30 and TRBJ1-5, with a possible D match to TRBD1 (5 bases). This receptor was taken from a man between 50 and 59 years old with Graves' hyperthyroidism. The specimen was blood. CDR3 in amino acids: CAWNRGSNQPQHF. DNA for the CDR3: TGTGCCTGGAATAGGGGTAGCAATCAGCCCCAGCATTTT.